Given below is one T cell receptor beta chain in context. Other nucleotide sequences in the sample specify the same CDR3. The sample belongs to a study of blood T cell repertoires in COVID-19. Study in general: T cells, B-cell-depleted T cells, or PBMCs provided the cDNA or gDNA that served as material.

The CDR3 has 14 residues. Germline loops: CDR1 GTSNPN, CDR2 SVGIG (reference sequence). The V segment lost 0 bases and the J segment 4 bases; nucleotides outside the gene matches: 3. TCRdb keeps only in-frame clones here, not all; method: immunoSEQ multiplex PCR. The sample lists about 240,000 clones; over 75% were seen once. Sequenced sample: peripheral blood. This sequence was found in a man in his fifties or sixties with COVID-19, enrolled during active disease. The chain combines TRBV30 with TRBJ1-5; 7 bases agree with TRBD1. CDR3 region: CAWSVGQKNQPQHF. CDR3 DNA: TGTGCCTGGAGTGTGGGACAGAAAAATCAGCCCCAGCATTTT.